The clone carrying this TCR beta chain was counted between two and nine times. The junction differs from germline at one of its ends, possibly a read error. The sample belongs to a study of blood T cells in healthy people across ages. Next came a second PCR, run for about 7 to 12 cycles, which used a sample-barcoded 5' primer along with a J-beta primer mix. From the 5' RACE reads, TCRdb called clonotypes with MiXCR, one entry per CDR3 protein. Here the sample spans some 1,800,000 distinct CDR3 sequences, approximately 39% being singletons. Sequencing used blood. The clonotype originates from a human donor in good health.

CDR3 coding DNA: TGCAGCGCTGAAAAGTCAGCCGGTGAAGCTTTCTTT. This gives the protein CSAEKSAGEAFF. The chain uses TRBV29-1 and TRBJ1-1, with unresolved D. There are 12 residues in the CDR3. Germline CDR1 reads SQVTM; CDR2 reads ANQGSEA.